This T cell receptor beta chain was profiled in a study of blood T cells in healthy people across ages (dated by TCRdb to between 2015 and 2016). Some background on the complete study: In model experiments, template switching captured roughly one uniquely barcoded TCR beta cDNA molecule for every two T cells. The donors were divided into four age groups: young (average approximately 15 years), middle-aged (almost 40), aged (under 70) and long-lived (about 90). The study analyzed two additional independent replicas of 1 million unique cDNA reads from the same blood draw for two donors, one aged 18 to 29 and one aged 80 or older. To avoid experimental bias, donors of different ages were spread randomly across the sequencing lanes. Age-related changes in TCR beta repertoire diversity were measured in the study by deep sequencing normalized with unique cDNA molecular identifiers. Beyond this particular receptor, the publication reports: Because profiling used bulk unsorted PBMCs, naive and antigen-experienced compartments could not be compared conclusively. Because donor CMV infection status was unknown, age-related changes in expanded clonotypes were potentially confounded. Compared with the aged group, the long-lived group had more naive CD4+ T cells, fewer expanded clones and increased TCR diversity, suggesting age selection. There was a strong correlation between observed TCR beta diversity and the percentage of naive T cells measured by flow cytometry. Estimates of total diversity from one million sequenced T cells were regarded as lower bounds and underestimates. As age increased, observed TCR beta diversity per million T cells dropped in a roughly linear way, and a significant reduction was already evident by age about 36.

In this sample, this clonotype turned up a few times. Its binding antigen is unknown. No clone much larger than this one lies a single base away; base qualities are absent. The donors were some 39 Caucasian individuals from Russia, aged roughly 6 to 100 years, who were systemically healthy. Each donor gave ten milliliters of peripheral blood, collected into EDTA-treated Vacutainer tubes. PBMCs were isolated by Ficoll-Paque density-gradient centrifugation, with at least 7 million obtained per sample. Trizol reagent was used to extract total RNA from PBMCs, with at least 5.5 micrograms per sample. The percentages of naive CD45RAhigh/CD27high T cells were determined by flow cytometry on a PBMC aliquot from every donor. The library was generated by 5' RACE. Sequenced using an Illumina HiSeq 2500. The second PCR ran for about 6 to 11 cycles and used a J-beta primer mix along with a sample-barcoded 5' primer. A unique molecular identifier was introduced onto each TCR beta cDNA molecule by a template-switch 5' adaptor carrying 12 random nucleotides. Each sample yielded at least 3 million CDR3-containing paired-end reads. First-strand cDNA synthesis was performed from all RNA using the Mint cDNA synthesis kit, with priming by a TRBC-specific oligonucleotide. After uracil-DNA glycosylase treatment, a first 18-cycle PCR used universal primers M1SS and BC2_uni_R on all cDNA. For the original study's pipeline: For normalization, 1 million high-quality reads, each with a distinct molecular identifier, were randomly selected from each sample. Reads sharing molecular identifiers were discarded rather than binned into consensus sequences. MiTCR, set to a Q25 quality threshold and the strictest error-elimination algorithm, was used for CDR3 identification, clonotype clustering and error correction. Lower-bound total TCR beta diversity was estimated with a nonparametric unseen species model using Euler transformation. Through fastp at Q25 and MiXCR, TCRdb rebuilt clones from the public reads, retaining in-frame beta chains. Rows are combined by CDR3 protein, so each entry shows the most common genes and DNA. For this entry, the V and J calls and clone size follow TCRdb and not the study's own pipeline. This sample lists 550,000 to 650,000 distinct CDR3 sequences; approximately 30% were detected once. Approximately 14% of the sample comes from the top ten.

The clonotype comes from a woman older than 75 in good health. The sample was blood.

Read as DNA, the sequence is TGTGCCTGGAGTGGGGTTCTGAAGGCTAGCGGGGAGCACCAAGAGACCCAGTACTTC. This is translated as CAWSGVLKASGEHQETQYF. The chain is encoded by TRBV30 joined to TRBJ2-5, and TRBD2 matches 9 of the central bases. At the junction V is shortened by 1 base and J by 0 bases; bases outside the gene matches: 15. The CDR3 measures 19 amino acids from cysteine to phenylalanine. Left in the record is the CDR3 DNA by itself, 57 bases read in frame from the first base. CDR1 is given as GTSNPN and CDR2 as SVGIG, both from the germline V gene (reference sequence).